A selection of T cell receptor beta chains follows, all from one sample in a study of blood T cell repertoires in COVID-19. Method: immunoSEQ multiplex PCR; TCRdb's copy keeps in-frame clones and lacks some. Found here are 200,000 to 250,000 clones, roughly 88% of them singletons; the top ten hold around 3.8%. The specimen was PBMCs or T cells enriched from blood (not recorded which). Receptors originate from a woman aged 40 to 49 with acute COVID-19. Each CDR3 is given with its conserved first and last residue. The D gene is left open where the match is weak.

v_call	d_call	j_call	cdr3_aa
TRBV9	TRBD1	TRBJ2-3	CASSGGTGWVDTQYF
TRBV14	TRBD2	TRBJ2-5	CASSQRGLAALQETQYF
TRBV6-6	.	TRBJ2-7	CASSRLEGSLSEQYF
TRBV29-1	.	TRBJ1-2	CSVSATRDGYTF
TRBV5-1	.	TRBJ1-1	CASSLAVHVGEAFF
TRBV7-2	.	TRBJ1-5	CASSFVEGNQPQHF
TRBV18	.	TRBJ1-2	CASSPEVDRSYGYTF
TRBV19	TRBD2	TRBJ2-7	CASTETSGGPYEQYF
TRBV9	.	TRBJ2-5	CASSVGGRETQYF
TRBV12-3/TRBV12-4	.	TRBJ1-4	CASSGQLNEKLFF
TRBV19	TRBD2	TRBJ2-3	CATGSGGMRADTQYF
TRBV10-1	TRBD1	TRBJ1-1	CASSERTGVTEAFF
TRBV23-1	.	TRBJ1-6	CASTPRRGECSYNSPLHF
TRBV9	.	TRBJ1-1	CASSVVGQTNTEAFF
TRBV4-1	.	TRBJ2-1	CASSQEDSPNKIYNEQFF
TRBV18	TRBD1	TRBJ1-2	CASSPLDRDKGGYTF
TRBV2	TRBD1	TRBJ1-5	CARFSVGKLDGTGASNQPQHF
TRBV6-4	TRBD2	TRBJ2-1	CASSDHGGGSYNEQFF
TRBV19	TRBD1	TRBJ1-1	CASSANDRGTEAFF
TRBV7-9	.	TRBJ1-4	CASSGRAANEKLFF
TRBV7-6	.	TRBJ1-4	CASSLGTGLSEKLFF
TRBV11-2	TRBD1	TRBJ1-5	CASSLEGTGGGRIQPQHF
TRBV6-5	.	TRBJ1-6	CASQRRGGDSPLHF
TRBV4-3	TRBD1	TRBJ1-5	CASSQDGQGGNQPQHF
TRBV5-1	.	TRBJ2-7	CASSLATSSYEQYF
TRBV19	TRBD2	TRBJ2-3	CASNDGGASTDTQYF
TRBV25-1	.	TRBJ1-2	CASSESFGPSSGYGYTF
TRBV19	.	TRBJ2-2	CASSDAGTRNTGELFF
TRBV6-5	.	TRBJ1-1	CASSYSGQFEAFF
TRBV19	.	TRBJ1-6	CASIDGGKNSPLHF